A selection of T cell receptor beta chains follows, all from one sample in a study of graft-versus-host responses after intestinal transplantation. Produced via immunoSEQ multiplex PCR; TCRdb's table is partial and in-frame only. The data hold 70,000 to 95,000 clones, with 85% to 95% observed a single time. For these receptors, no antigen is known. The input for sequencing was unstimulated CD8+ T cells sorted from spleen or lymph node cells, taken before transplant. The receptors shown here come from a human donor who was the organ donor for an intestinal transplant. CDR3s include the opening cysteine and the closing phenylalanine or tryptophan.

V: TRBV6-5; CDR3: CASSTGTAYEQYF
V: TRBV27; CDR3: CASSLNGQGRQYF
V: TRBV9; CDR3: CASSVGGQGLYEQYF
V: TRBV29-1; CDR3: CSADSQGTEAFF
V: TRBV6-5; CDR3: CASSTQGPYYEQYF
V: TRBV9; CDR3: CASSVAGQGHEQYF
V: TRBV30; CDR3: CAWRQGRGSTSYGYTF
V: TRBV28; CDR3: CASSLQDTNTEAFF
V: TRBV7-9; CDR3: CASSLQFNYGYTF
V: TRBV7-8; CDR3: CASSWKMTSGVNEQFF
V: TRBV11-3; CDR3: CASSLGLHKAYNEQFF
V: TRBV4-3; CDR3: CARTGTYEQYF
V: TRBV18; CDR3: CASSPYRQPYNEQFF
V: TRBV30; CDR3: CAWSASLAGGYEQYF
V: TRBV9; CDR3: CASSLGATQYF
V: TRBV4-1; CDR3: CASSQGRGGLREQYF
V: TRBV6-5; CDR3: CASGERAEETQYF
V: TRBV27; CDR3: CASSSHPSYEQYF
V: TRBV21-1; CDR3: CASRGLYGRGHSPLHF
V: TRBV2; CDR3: CASSANRGFYGYTF
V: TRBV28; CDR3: CASSFHTSGRLPSYNEQFF
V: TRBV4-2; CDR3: CASSQDSWEGTYEQYF
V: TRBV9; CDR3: CASSVWNLAGGTDTQYF
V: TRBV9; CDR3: CASSVGEYEQFF
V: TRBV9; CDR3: CASSRTRTDTQYF
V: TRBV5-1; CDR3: CASSLAARGGWAKNIQYF
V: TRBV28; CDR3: CASSLLESEQYF
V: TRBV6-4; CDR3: CASKKIAGGPDTQYF
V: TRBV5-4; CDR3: CASSPRPIGGSVHEQYF
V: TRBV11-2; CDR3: CASSLGSSGLEQYF
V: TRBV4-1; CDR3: CASSQSGHSYEQYF
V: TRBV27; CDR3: CASSGLQGGGNTIYF
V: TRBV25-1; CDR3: CASPPGSDSLEPYEQYF
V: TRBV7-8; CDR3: CASSLFGQVQDGYTF
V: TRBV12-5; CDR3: CASGLESTAPGYF
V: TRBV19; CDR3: CASSIGSTYEQYF
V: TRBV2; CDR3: CASSARVMDTGELFF
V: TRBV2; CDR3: CASSRQASMTYEQYF